This TCR beta chain was obtained from a study of blood T cells in healthy people across ages. It was with a sample-barcoded 5' primer and a J-beta primer mix that a second PCR of about 7 to 12 cycles was run. Each CDR3 protein is one row after TCRdb ran MiXCR on the 5' RACE reads. The sample has over a million distinct CDR3 sequences, approximately 59% seen once. Study-wide results and caveats: Greater diversity and more naive CD4+ cells were seen in long-lived donors than in aged donors.

At least 5 micrograms of total RNA were extracted per sample. V was shortened by 7 bases and J by 1 base, with 13 bases between the two germline ends. Germline CDR1 and CDR2: MNHEY and SVGAGI. This CDR3 contains 14 residues. A note on this clonotype: Antigen unknown.

The receptor's source is a man younger than 35 in good health. The sample was blood. The rearrangement joins TRBV6-5 to TRBJ1-2; possibly TRBD1 for D (6 bases). DNA for the CDR3: TGTGCCAGCAAGGGGACACCTAATAACTATGGCTACACCTTC. Protein product: CASKGTPNNYGYTF.